This TCR beta chain was retrieved from a study of T cell responses to AZD1222 COVID-19 vaccine. Study observations and caveats: Elevations in Spike-specific TCR breadth and depth followed administration of two AZD1222 doses. As reported, nearly half of all spike-specific TCRs target variant regions that are unmutated.

CDR1 is SGHAT, CDR2 FQNNGV, per germline. The CDR3 has 16 amino acids. V was pared by 1 base and J by 4 bases, with 6 bases of the junction left unmatched. Comment on this clone: As yet, its antigen is unknown.

Assay used: immunoSEQ multiplex PCR; TCRdb lists only in-frame clones, some missing. This table holds about 120,000 clones, 70% to 90% found once. The receptor was derived from an adult in good health. Specimen: peripheral blood, collected on day 0 of AZD1222 vaccination. The gene calls are TRBV11-2 and TRBJ2-1; 8 bases align to TRBD1. The CDR3 protein is CASSLVSGTGYNEQFF. In DNA, the CDR3 is TGTGCCAGCAGCTTAGTATCCGGGACAGGTTACAATGAGCAGTTCTTC.